This T cell receptor (beta chain) was sequenced for a study of CD8+ T cells in alopecia areata. Notes on the study in general: Elevated clonality characterized lesional scalp relative to normal scalp, particularly in alopecia totalis/universalis. Scalp repertoires also include resident alphabeta T cells from normal skin. Shared TCR sequences were less clear between patients than in mice, possibly partly from HLA diversity.

PBMCs provided sorted CD4+ and CD8+ T cells. Germline V gives CDR1 SEHNR, CDR2 FQNEAQ (reference sequence). V lost 3 bases and J lost 2; bases outside the gene matches: 8. This CDR3 region has 16 residues. A word on this clone: The antigen remains undetermined.

As the sequencing template, cDNA was produced by extracting RNA and reverse transcribing it. Libraries were prepared by immunoSEQ multiplex PCR; TCRdb keeps only in-frame clonotypes and omits some of them. The sample lists about 200,000 clones; around three fifths were seen once. The sequencing input was CD8+ T cells sorted from blood. This TCR was recovered from a human donor in good health. This rearrangement joins TRBV7-9 to TRBJ2-3; 7 positions agree with TRBD2. DNA for the CDR3: TGTGCCAGCAGCTTTTTGGTAGCGGGCATCACAGATACGCAGTATTTT. Amino acids: CASSFLVAGITDTQYF.